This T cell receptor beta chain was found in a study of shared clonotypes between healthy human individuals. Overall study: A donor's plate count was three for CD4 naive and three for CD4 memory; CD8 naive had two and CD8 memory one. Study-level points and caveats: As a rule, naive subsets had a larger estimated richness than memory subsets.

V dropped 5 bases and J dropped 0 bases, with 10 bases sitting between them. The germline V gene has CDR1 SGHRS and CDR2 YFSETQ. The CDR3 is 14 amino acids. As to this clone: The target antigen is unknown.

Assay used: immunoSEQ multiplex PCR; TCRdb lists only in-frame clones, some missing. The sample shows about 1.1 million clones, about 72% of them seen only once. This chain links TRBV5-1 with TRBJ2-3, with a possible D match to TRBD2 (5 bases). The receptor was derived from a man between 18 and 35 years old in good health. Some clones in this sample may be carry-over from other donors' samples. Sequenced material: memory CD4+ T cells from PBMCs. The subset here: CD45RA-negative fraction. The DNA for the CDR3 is TGCGCCAGCAGTCGGACGGGAAGCACAGATACGCAGTATTTT. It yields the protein CASSRTGSTDTQYF.